This T cell receptor (beta chain) was recorded in a study of CD8 T cells in ankylosing spondylitis. Per germline, CDR1 LGHDT and CDR2 YNNKEL (reference sequence). The length of the CDR3 is 14 residues. Trimming cost V 4 bases and J 3 bases; bases outside gene matches: 3. TCRdb reanalysed the 5' RACE reads using MiXCR and keeps one entry per CDR3 protein. This table holds 150,000 to 250,000 distinct CDR3 sequences, around 13% found once. The source is a male donor with ankylosing spondylitis or in good health (not recorded which). The sequencing input was blood, either unsorted or a sorted T cell fraction (not recorded which). This sequence joins TRBV3-1 and TRBJ2-7, with TRBD2 matching over 10 bases. In DNA, the CDR3 is TGTGCCAGCAGCCCAGCGGGGGGGAGCTACGAGCAGTACTTC. Its translation is CASSPAGGSYEQYF.